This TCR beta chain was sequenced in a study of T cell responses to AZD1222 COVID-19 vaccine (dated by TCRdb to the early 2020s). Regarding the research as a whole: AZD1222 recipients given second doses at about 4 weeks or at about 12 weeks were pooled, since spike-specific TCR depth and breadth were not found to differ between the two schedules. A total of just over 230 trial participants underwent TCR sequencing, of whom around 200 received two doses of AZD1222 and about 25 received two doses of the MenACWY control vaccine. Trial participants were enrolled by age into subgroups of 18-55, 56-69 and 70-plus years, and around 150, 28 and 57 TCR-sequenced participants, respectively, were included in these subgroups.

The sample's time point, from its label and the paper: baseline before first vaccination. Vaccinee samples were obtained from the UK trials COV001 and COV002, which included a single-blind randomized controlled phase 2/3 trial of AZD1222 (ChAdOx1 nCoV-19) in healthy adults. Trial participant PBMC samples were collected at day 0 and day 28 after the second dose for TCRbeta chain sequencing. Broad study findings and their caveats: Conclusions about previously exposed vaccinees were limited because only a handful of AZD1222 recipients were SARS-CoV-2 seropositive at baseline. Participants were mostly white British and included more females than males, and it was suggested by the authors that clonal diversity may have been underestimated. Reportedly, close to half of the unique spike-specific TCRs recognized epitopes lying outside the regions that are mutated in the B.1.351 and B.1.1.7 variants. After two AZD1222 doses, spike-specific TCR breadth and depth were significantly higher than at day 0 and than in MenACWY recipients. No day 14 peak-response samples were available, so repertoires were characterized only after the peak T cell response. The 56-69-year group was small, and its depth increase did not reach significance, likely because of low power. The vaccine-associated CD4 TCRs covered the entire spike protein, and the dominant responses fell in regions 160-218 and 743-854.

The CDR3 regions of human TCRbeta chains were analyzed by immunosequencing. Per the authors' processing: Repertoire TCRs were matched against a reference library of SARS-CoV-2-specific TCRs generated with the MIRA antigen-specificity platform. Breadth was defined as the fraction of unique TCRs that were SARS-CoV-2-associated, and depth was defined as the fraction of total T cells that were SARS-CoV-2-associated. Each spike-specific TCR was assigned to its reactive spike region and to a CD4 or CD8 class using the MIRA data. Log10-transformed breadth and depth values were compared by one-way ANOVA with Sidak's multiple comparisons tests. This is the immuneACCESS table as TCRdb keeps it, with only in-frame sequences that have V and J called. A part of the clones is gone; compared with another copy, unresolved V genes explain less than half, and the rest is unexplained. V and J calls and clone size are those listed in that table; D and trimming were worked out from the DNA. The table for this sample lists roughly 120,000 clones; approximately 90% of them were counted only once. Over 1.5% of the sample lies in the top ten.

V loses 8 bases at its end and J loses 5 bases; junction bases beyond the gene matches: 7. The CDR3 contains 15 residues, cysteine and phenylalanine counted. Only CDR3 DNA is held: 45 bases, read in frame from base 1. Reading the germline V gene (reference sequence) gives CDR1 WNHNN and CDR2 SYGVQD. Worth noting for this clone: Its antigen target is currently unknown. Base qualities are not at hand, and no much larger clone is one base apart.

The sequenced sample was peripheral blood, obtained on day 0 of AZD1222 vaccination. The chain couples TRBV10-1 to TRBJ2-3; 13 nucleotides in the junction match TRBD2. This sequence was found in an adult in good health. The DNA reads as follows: TGCGCCAGCTCGACTAGCGGGGGGTTGAGAGATACGCAGTATTTT. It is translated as CASSTSGGLRDTQYF.